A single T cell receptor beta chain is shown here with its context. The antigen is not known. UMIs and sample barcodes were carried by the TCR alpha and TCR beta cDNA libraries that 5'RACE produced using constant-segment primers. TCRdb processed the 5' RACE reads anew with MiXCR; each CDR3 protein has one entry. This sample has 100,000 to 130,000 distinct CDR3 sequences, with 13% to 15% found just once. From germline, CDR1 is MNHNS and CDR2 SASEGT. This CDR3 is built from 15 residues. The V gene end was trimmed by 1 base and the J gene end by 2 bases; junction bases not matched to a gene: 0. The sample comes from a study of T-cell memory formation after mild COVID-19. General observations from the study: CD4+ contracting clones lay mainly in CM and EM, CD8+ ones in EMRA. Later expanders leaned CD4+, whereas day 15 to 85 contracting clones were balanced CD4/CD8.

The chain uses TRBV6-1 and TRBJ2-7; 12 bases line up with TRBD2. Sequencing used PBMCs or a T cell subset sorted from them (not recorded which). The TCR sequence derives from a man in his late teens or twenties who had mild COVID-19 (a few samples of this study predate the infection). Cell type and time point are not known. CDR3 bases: TGTGCCAGCAGTGAAGGGACTAGCGGGACCTACGAGCAGTACTTC. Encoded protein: CASSEGTSGTYEQYF.